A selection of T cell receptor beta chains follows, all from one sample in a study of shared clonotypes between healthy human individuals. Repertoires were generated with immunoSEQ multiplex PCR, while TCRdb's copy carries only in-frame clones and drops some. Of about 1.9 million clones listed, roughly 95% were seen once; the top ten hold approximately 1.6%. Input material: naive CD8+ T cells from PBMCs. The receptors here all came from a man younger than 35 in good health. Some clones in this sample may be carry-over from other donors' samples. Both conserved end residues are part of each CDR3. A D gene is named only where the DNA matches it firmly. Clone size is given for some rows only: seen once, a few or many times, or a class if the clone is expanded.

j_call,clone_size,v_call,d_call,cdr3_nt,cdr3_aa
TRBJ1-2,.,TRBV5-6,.,TGTGCCAGCAGCTCTGAACTGGACAGAAACTATGGCTACACCTTC,CASSSELDRNYGYTF
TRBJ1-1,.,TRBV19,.,TGTGCCACCAGAATTCGGGAAGAAGGCACTGAAGCTTTCTTT,CATRIREEGTEAFF
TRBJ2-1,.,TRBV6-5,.,TGTGCCAGCAGTTACTCGGGGGGGCTAGTCATCAATGAGCAGTTCTTC,CASSYSGGLVINEQFF
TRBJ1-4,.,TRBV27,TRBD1,TGTGCCAGCAGTCATCTTGACAGGGGCGGTCCACAACTGTTTTTT,CASSHLDRGGPQLFF
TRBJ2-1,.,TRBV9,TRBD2,TGTGCCAGCAGCGGGACCGGGACTAGCGGGATATTCAATGAGCAGTTCTTC,CASSGTGTSGIFNEQFF
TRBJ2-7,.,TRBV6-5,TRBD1,TGTGCCAGCAGTTCGACAGGGGGGACCTACGAGCAGTACTTC,CASSSTGGTYEQYF
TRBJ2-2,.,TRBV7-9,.,TGTGCCAGCAGCCGCAGGGGGGAGGACACCGGGGAGCTGTTTTTT,CASSRRGEDTGELFF
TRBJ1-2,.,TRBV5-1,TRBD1,TGCGCCAGCAGCTTCTCCGGGACAGACTATGGCTACACCTTC,CASSFSGTDYGYTF
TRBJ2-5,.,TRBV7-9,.,TGTGCCAGCAGTCTTCCGACAGGAAACCAAGAGACCCAGTACTTC,CASSLPTGNQETQYF
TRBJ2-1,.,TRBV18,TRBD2,TGTGCCAGCTCACCCAGACTAGCGGGAGTAGTGAATGAGCAGTTCTTC,CASSPRLAGVVNEQFF
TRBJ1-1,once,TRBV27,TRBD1,TGTGCCAGCAGTCCGGGGACAGGGGAATTTGGAGCTTTCTTT,CASSPGTGEFGAFF
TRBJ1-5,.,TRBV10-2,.,TGCGCCAGCAGTGACGGTCAGCCCCAGCATTTT,CASSDGQPQHF
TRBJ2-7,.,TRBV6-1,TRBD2,TGTGCCAGCAGTGATGAGGCCGGGACTAGCGGGGGGACCACCTACGAGCAGTACTTC,CASSDEAGTSGGTTYEQYF
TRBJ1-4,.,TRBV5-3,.,TGTGCCAGAAGCTTGGTAGCTACCTTAAATGAAAAACTGTTTTTT,CARSLVATLNEKLFF
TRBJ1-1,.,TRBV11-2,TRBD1,TGTGCCAGCAGCTTATTGGCGATAGGGACAGCCCACTTT,CASSLLAIGTAHF
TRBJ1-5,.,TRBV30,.,TGTGCCTGGAGTGCGGATTGGACTCTGAGGGGTCAGCCCCAGCATTTT,CAWSADWTLRGQPQHF
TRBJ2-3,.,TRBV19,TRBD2,TGTGCCAGTAGTATAACCCCTCGAGCGGGAGGACCAGATACGCAGTATTTT,CASSITPRAGGPDTQYF
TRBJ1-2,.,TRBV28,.,TGTGCCAGCAGTTTTGGGCGCATAGACGGCAGCGATGGGGGCTACACCTTC,CASSFGRIDGSDGGYTF
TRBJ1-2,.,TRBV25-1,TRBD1,TGTGCCAGCAGTCCAGGGGGAGCAGGTGGCTACACCTTC,CASSPGGAGGYTF
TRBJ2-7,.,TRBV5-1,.,TGCGCCAGCAGGGGCCCCGGGACACAGACCTCCTACGAGCAGTACTTC,CASRGPGTQTSYEQYF
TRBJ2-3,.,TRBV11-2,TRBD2,TGTGCCAGCAGCTTACTAGCGGGAGAAGGAGATACGCAGTATTTT,CASSLLAGEGDTQYF
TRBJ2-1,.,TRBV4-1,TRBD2,TGCGCCAGCAGCCATGAAGCGGGAATCGGGTACAATGAGCAGTTCTTC,CASSHEAGIGYNEQFF
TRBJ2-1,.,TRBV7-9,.,TGTGCCAGCAGCTTAAGCTCCATATACAATGAGCAGTTCTTC,CASSLSSIYNEQFF
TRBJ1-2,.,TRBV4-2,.,TGTGCCAGCAGCCACGCCCTGCTGGCCAGTGATAACTATGGCTACACCTTC,CASSHALLASDNYGYTF
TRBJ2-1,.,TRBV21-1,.,TGTGCCAGCAGCATCAGTAGCGGGAAGTCCTGCCCCTGGGCCCGAGAGCAGTTCTTC,CASSISSGKSCPWAREQFF
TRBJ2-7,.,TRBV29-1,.,TGCAGCGTTCCAACGACCCGCTTTGGGGACCCCGGACGCGAGCAGTACTTC,CSVPTTRFGDPGREQYF
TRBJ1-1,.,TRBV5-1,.,TGCGCCAGCAGCATCGGAAGGGGGTTGAACACTGAAGCTTTCTTT,CASSIGRGLNTEAFF
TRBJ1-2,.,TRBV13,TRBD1,TGTGCCAGCAGCTCGGGACAGCCATATGGCTACACCTTC,CASSSGQPYGYTF
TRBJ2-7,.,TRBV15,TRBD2,TGTGCCACCAGCAGAGGTAAACTAGCGGGGTTCTACGAGCAGTACTTC,CATSRGKLAGFYEQYF
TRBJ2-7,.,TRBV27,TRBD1,TGTGCCAGCAGTCCCCGGACAGGAGCCTACGAGCAGTACTTC,CASSPRTGAYEQYF
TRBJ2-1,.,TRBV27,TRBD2,TGTGCCAGTCAGGGAGGACTAGCGGGTAGTGAGCAGTTCTTC,CASQGGLAGSEQFF
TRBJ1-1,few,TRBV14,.,TGTGCCAGCAGCCAAGTTGGGGTCCTGAACACTGAAGCTTTCTTT,CASSQVGVLNTEAFF
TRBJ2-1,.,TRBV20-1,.,TGCAGTGCCTGGCCCCAAGCGGAGCAGTTCTTC,CSAWPQAEQFF
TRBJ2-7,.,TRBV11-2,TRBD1,TGTGCCAGCAGCTACGGGACAGGGGTAACCTACGAGCAGTACTTC,CASSYGTGVTYEQYF
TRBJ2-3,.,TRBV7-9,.,TGTGCCAGCAGCTTATTATTCCTGGGTGGTACGCAGTATTTT,CASSLLFLGGTQYF
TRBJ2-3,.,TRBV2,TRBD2,TGTGCCAGCAGCGGACTAGCGGGACGCACAGATACGCAGTATTTT,CASSGLAGRTDTQYF
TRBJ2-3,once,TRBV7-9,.,TGTGCCAGCAGCCCTTATCCCCCCTTT,CASSPYPPF
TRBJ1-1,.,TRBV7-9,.,TGTGCCAGCAGCCCGGACAAGAACACTGAAGCTTTCTTT,CASSPDKNTEAFF
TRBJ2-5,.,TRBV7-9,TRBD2,TGTGCCAGCAGCTTAGCTTTAGGGACTAGCGGTCAGACCCAGTACTTC,CASSLALGTSGQTQYF
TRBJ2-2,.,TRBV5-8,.,TGTGCCAGCAGCTTGGAGGGACGTGCGGCCGGGGAGCTGTTTTTT,CASSLEGRAAGELFF
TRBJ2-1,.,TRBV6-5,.,TGTGCCAGCAGTTACACTCACTGGAACAATGAGCAGTTCTTC,CASSYTHWNNEQFF
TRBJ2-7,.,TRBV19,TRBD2,TGTGCCAGCTCTAGAGCGGGAGGTACATTATACGAGCAGTACTTC,CASSRAGGTLYEQYF
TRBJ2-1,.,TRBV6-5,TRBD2,TGTGCCAGCAGTTTGGGACTAGCGGTAATCGGTGAGCAGTTCTTC,CASSLGLAVIGEQFF
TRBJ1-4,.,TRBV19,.,TGTGCCAGTAGTCCCGAACGCGGCAGGGCCAATGAAAAACTGTTTTTT,CASSPERGRANEKLFF
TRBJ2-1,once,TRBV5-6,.,TGTGCCAGCAGCAGCAGAGGACAATCTTACAATGAGCAGTTCTTC,CASSSRGQSYNEQFF
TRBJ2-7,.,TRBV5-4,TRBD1,TGTGCCAGCAGCATAGGGACAGGAGCCCCCTACGAGCAGTACTTC,CASSIGTGAPYEQYF
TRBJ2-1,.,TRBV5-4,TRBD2,TGTGCCAGCAACTCCTATCTAGCGGGAGGGTGGAATGAGCAGTTCTTC,CASNSYLAGGWNEQFF
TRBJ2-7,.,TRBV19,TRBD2,TGTGCCAGTTCGGCGGGGGGCGAGCAGTACTTC,CASSAGGEQYF
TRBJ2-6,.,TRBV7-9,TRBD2,TGTGCCAGCAGGAGCGGGGAACAGGCCAACGTCCTGACTTTC,CASRSGEQANVLTF
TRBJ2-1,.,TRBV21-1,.,TGTGCCAGCACCGAAAGGAAGGGGGAGGTCGAACATGAGCAGTTCTTC,CASTERKGEVEHEQFF
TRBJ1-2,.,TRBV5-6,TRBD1,TGTGCCAGCAGCTTGTGGGGACAGGGGTTAAACTATGGCTACACCTTC,CASSLWGQGLNYGYTF
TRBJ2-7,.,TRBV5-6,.,TGTGCCAGCAGCTCTGGGGGGTACGAGCAGTACTTC,CASSSGGYEQYF
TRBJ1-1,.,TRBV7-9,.,TGTGCCAGCAGCCCCCTGGGGGGCGGGCCGAGGGGCACTGAAGCTTTCTTT,CASSPLGGGPRGTEAFF
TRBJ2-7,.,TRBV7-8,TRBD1,TGTGCCAGCAGCGTCGGGACAGGGGGTTACGAGCAGTACTTC,CASSVGTGGYEQYF
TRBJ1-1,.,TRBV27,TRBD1,TGTGCCAGCAGTAGACAGGGAGACACTGAAGCTTTCTTT,CASSRQGDTEAFF